One sample yielded the 11 T cell receptor beta chains listed below, sequenced in a study of OX40 agonist ivuxolimab in advanced cancers. Produced via immunoSEQ multiplex PCR; TCRdb's table is partial and in-frame only. In the table there are 90,000 or so clones, roughly nine tenths of which are singletons. This specimen was CD4+ or CD8+ T cells sorted from blood, taken in a trial of the OX40 agonist ivuxolimab. The source of these receptors is an adult with an advanced solid tumor such as melanoma, head and neck, liver or kidney cancer.

The CDR3 region is CASSPTRELNEKLFF. CDR3 bases: TGTGCCAGCAGCCCCACCAGGGAACTTAATGAAAAACTGTTTTTT. The chain joins TRBV5-6 to TRBJ1-4, with D possibly matching TRBD1 (5 bases). The CDR3 has 15 amino acids. With 4 bases removed from V and 4 bases from J, the gap between germline ends came to 14 bases. Germline V lookup: CDR1 SGHDT, CDR2 YYEEEE.

The chain uses TRBV5-1 and TRBJ2-2; maybe TRBD2 (5 bases). The CDR3 is made up of 16 amino acids. Trimming shortened V by 0 bases and J by 0 bases, and 9 bases separated the two germline ends. Germline V CDR1 and CDR2: SGHRS, YFSETQ. The CDR3 protein is CASSLDVGTNTGELFF. Written as DNA, the CDR3 is TGCGCCAGCAGCTTGGATGTCGGGACGAACACCGGGGAGCTGTTTTTT.

The genes are TRBV5-4 and TRBJ2-7; D is undetermined. Germline V gives CDR1 SGHNT, CDR2 YYREEE (reference sequence). The ends were cut back, 0 bases at V and 1 base at J, with 11 bases in the middle. The CDR3 sequence is 15 residues long. The CDR3, as DNA: TGTGCCAGCAGCTTGGGGCAGGACCTTTCCTACGAGCAGTACTTC. Its protein is CASSLGQDLSYEQYF. Complete variable domain (other parts from reference TRBV5-4 and TRBJ2-7): ETGVTQSPTHLIKTRGQQVTLRCSSQSGHNTVSWYQQALGQGPQFIFQYYREEENGRGNFPPRFSGLQFPNYSSELNVNALELDDSALYLCASSLGQDLSYEQYFGPGTRLTVT.

The genes are TRBV6-5 and TRBJ2-7; D may be TRBD1 or TRBD2 (5 bases each). Germline CDR1 is MNHEY and CDR2 is SVGAGI. The V and J ends lost 5 bases and 0 bases respectively, with 11 bases between them. This CDR3 has 14 residues. CDR3 sequence reads: CASSRRGYSYEQYF. The CDR3 DNA sequence: TGTGCCAGCAGTCGCCGGGGCTACTCCTACGAGCAGTACTTC.

V and J are TRBV19 and TRBJ2-7, with 11 bases aligning to TRBD1. The CDR3 is 14 amino acids. Germline V gives CDR1 LNHDA, CDR2 SQIVND (reference sequence). V lost 4 bases, J lost 6 bases, and 5 bases stayed unmatched. In DNA form, the CDR3 reads TGTGCCAGTAGTACCCGGGACAGGGGGGGCGAGCAGTACTTC. Protein: CASSTRDRGGEQYF.

This clone was recorded once. The chain carries TRBV9 and TRBJ2-2; D perhaps matches TRBD1 (5 bases). The CDR3 runs to 16 residues. V lost 3 bases and J lost 3, with 15 bases in between. CDR1 is SGDLS and CDR2 is YYNGEE in the germline V gene. The CDR3 DNA reads as TGTGCCAGCAGCGACCACAAGGGGCTAGACACCGGGGAGCTGTTTTTT. Protein sequence: CASSDHKGLDTGELFF.

V gene TRBV2 combines with J gene TRBJ1-4; 7 bases fit TRBD1. Germline CDR1 and CDR2: SNHLY and FYNNEI. J gave up 7 bases and V 1 base, and 9 bases lay outside the gene matches. CDR3 length: 16 residues. The CDR3 DNA sequence: TGTGCCAGCAGTGAAGGAGGACAGGCGTTAATTGAAAAACTGTTTTTT. It specifies CASSEGGQALIEKLFF.

This clone is a singleton in its sample. The J gene is TRBJ1-5, the V gene TRBV15; possibly TRBD1 for D (5 bases). The V and J ends lost 8 bases and 0 bases respectively, with 14 bases between them. The CDR3 is made up of 15 amino acids. Looked up from germline, CDR1 is LNHNV and CDR2 is YYDKDF (reference sequence). The CDR3 DNA reads as TGTGCCACCCTAGAGGGGCCTAATAGCAATCAGCCCCAGCATTTT. This codes for CATLEGPNSNQPQHF.

The V call is TRBV7-2, the J call TRBJ2-6; D gene unclear. The CDR3 is 16 residues long. The germline gives CDR1 SGHTA, CDR2 FQGNSA. V lost 2 bases and J lost 1, with 9 bases in between. CDR3 protein: CASSLFPGSGANVLTF. The CDR3, as DNA: TGTGCCAGCAGCTTATTCCCTGGGTCTGGGGCCAACGTCCTGACTTTC.

The chain's CDR3 is CAISERGQGTEAFF. DNA of the CDR3: TGTGCCATCAGTGAGAGAGGACAGGGGACTGAAGCTTTCTTT. This rearrangement joins TRBV10-3 to TRBJ1-1, with 9 bases aligning to TRBD1. Per the germline V gene, CDR1 is ENHRY and CDR2 is SYGVKD. CDR3 length equals 14 residues. The junction had 3 bases not matched to a gene; V was cut back by 2 bases and J by 5 bases.

In its sample, this clone was seen a few times. V gene TRBV7-2 combines with J gene TRBJ2-5; 9 bases match TRBD2. This CDR3 comprises 14 residues. The V gene's germline CDR1 is SGHTA and CDR2 FQGNSA. The trim removed 8 bases at V and 7 bases at J, leaving 11 bases unmatched. The chain's CDR3 is CASGGGLAGRTQYF. The CDR3, as DNA: TGTGCCAGCGGGGGCGGGCTAGCGGGGAGGACCCAGTACTTC. The variable domain in full, completed from reference TRBV7-2 and TRBJ2-5, reads GAGVSQSPSNKVTEKGKDVELRCDPISGHTALYWYRQSLGQGLEFLIYFQGNSAPDKSGLPSDRFSAERTGGSVSTLTIQRTQQEDSAVYLCASGGGLAGRTQYFGPGTRLLVL.